Following are 17 T cell receptor beta chains from one sample sequenced in a study of PD-L1 blockade in urothelial cancer. The sample's time point: pretreatment peripheral blood. This table comes from immunoSEQ multiplex PCR, and its TCRdb copy is limited to in-frame clones, with some not included. Of 48,000 or so clones listed, 70% to 90% are singletons. The source material was PBMCs, sampled around atezolizumab (anti-PD-L1) treatment. The receptors originated from a woman between 55 and 75 years old with urothelial cancer.

The J gene is TRBJ2-7, the V gene TRBV14; 8 nucleotides match TRBD2. This CDR3 comprises 16 residues. With V trimmed by 0 bases and J by 5 bases, 9 bases remained unmatched. Germline CDR1 and CDR2: SGHDN and FVKESK. CDR3 bases: TGTGCCAGCAGCCAAGATGACAACGGGAGGGCCCACGAGCAGTACTTC. This translates into CASSQDDNGRAHEQYF.

The rearrangement links TRBV10-3 to TRBJ2-1; D is uncertain. Germline lookup yields CDR1 ENHRY and CDR2 SYGVKD. This CDR3 contains 13 residues. Trimming took 3 bases from V and 4 from J, leaving 7 bases between them. For the CDR3, the DNA is TGTGCCATCAGTGACCCTTTGTACAATGAGCAGTTCTTC. Its protein is CAISDPLYNEQFF.

The rearrangement uses TRBV29-1 and TRBJ1-2; 9 nucleotides line up with TRBD1. Germline assignment: CDR1 SQVTM and CDR2 ANQGSEA. CDR3 length equals 12 residues. With V trimmed by 7 bases and J by 2 bases, 2 bases remained unmatched. CDR3 sequence: CSGTGVNYGYTF. The DNA of the CDR3 is TGCAGCGGGACAGGGGTAAACTATGGCTACACCTTC.

This clone was found once. For the CDR3, the DNA is TGTGCCAGCAGCTATGGGACACAGAACACCGGGGAGCTGTTTTTT. Amino acid sequence: CASSYGTQNTGELFF. This rearrangement joins TRBV7-8 to TRBJ2-2, with a possible D match to TRBD1 (6 bases). There are 15 residues in the CDR3. The germline CDR1 and CDR2 sequences are SGHVS and FQNEAQ. Deletions cut 4 bases from V and 1 base from J, with 10 bases between.

CDR3 loop: CASSPHGGAGANVLTF. The CDR3, as DNA: TGTGCCAGCAGTCCCCACGGTGGAGCTGGGGCCAACGTCCTGACTTTC. The chain uses TRBV28 and TRBJ2-6, with no clear D. This CDR3 comprises 16 residues. The V gene's germline CDR1 is MDHEN and CDR2 SYDVKM. Trimming left V 5 bases short and J 2 bases short, with 13 bases between.

V usage is TRBV27 and J usage is TRBJ2-1; D possibly corresponds to TRBD1 (7 bases). This CDR3 comprises 12 residues. Trimming shortened V by 5 bases and J by 8 bases, and 10 bases separated the two germline ends. Germline assignment: CDR1 MNHEY and CDR2 SMNVEV (reference sequence). The CDR3 coding sequence is TGTGCCAGCAGTATCAGGGGGGATGAGCAGTTCTTC. It is translated as CASSIRGDEQFF.

V and J are TRBV7-7 and TRBJ2-3; 8 positions match TRBD2. The germline gives CDR1 SSHAT, CDR2 FNYEAQ (reference sequence). CDR3 size: 15 residues. The J segment lost 3 bases and the V segment lost 5 bases, leaving 7 bases of the junction unmatched. The CDR3 nucleotides read TGTGCCAGCAGCCTAGGGAGCGGGGGTACAGATACGCAGTATTTT. This encodes CASSLGSGGTDTQYF.

The CDR3 loop is CATSRRGTGNTIYF. The DNA of the CDR3 is TGTGCCACCAGCAGAAGGGGCACTGGAAACACCATATATTTT. This sequence joins TRBV15 and TRBJ1-3; tentatively, D is TRBD1 (5 bases). This CDR3 has 14 amino acids. V lost 2 bases and J 2 bases, leaving 7 bases between the germline ends. From germline, CDR1 is LNHNV and CDR2 YYDKDF (reference sequence). Filled out from reference TRBV15 and TRBJ1-3, the complete variable domain reads DAMVIQNPRYQVTQFGKPVTLSCSQTLNHNVMYWYQQKSSQAPKLLFHYYDKDFNNEADTPDNFQSRRPNTSFCFLDIRSPGLGDTAMYLCATSRRGTGNTIYFGEGSWLTVV.

This clone was seen a few times. The chain links TRBV7-9 to TRBJ1-2; 7 nucleotides agree with TRBD1. The junction had 0 bases not matched to a gene; V was cut back by 2 bases and J by 3 bases. The CDR3 runs to 13 residues. Germline V lookup: CDR1 SEHNR, CDR2 FQNEAQ (reference sequence). The CDR3 sequence is CASSLTGDYGYTF. Written as DNA, the CDR3 is TGTGCCAGCAGCTTAACAGGGGACTATGGCTACACCTTC.

The chain recombines TRBV13 with TRBJ2-1; D is perhaps TRBD1 (6 bases). Trimming left V 5 bases short and J 5 bases short, with 13 bases between. Per germline, CDR1 PRHDT and CDR2 FYEKMQ (reference sequence). The CDR3 extends over 14 amino acids. The CDR3 DNA is TGTGCCAGCAGCCGCCGGGACAATAACAATGAGCAGTTCTTC. Translated: CASSRRDNNNEQFF.

CDR3 bases: TGTGCCAGCAGCTTTGACAGCCCGCCTAACTATGGCTACACCTTC. Its protein product is CASSFDSPPNYGYTF. This chain connects TRBV7-8 to TRBJ1-2; maybe TRBD1 (5 bases). From germline, CDR1 is SGHVS and CDR2 FQNEAQ. CDR3 length: 15 amino acids. V lost 3 bases, J lost 0 bases, and 11 bases lay in between.

This clone was detected only a few times. The V gene is TRBV18, the J gene TRBJ1-2; no firm D call. V gave up 2 bases and J gave up 13 bases, with 26 bases separating them. From germline, CDR1 is KGHSH and CDR2 LQKENI. The CDR3 contains 16 residues. CDR3 amino acids: CASSPVGVRGSGNGTF. CDR3 coding DNA: TGTGCCAGCTCACCAGTGGGAGTTAGAGGCAGCGGGAACGGCACCTTC.

The chain uses TRBV5-1 and TRBJ1-4; D gene unclear. V lost 0 bases and J lost 3, with 12 bases in between. The CDR3 has 16 amino acids. Germline CDR1 is SGHRS and CDR2 is YFSETQ. This CDR3 is CASSLGTTGANEKLFF. The CDR3 DNA sequence: TGCGCCAGCAGCTTGGGTACAACCGGGGCTAATGAAAAACTGTTTTTT.

The V call is TRBV7-3, the J call TRBJ2-3; a possible D gene is TRBD2 (6 bases). Germline lookup yields CDR1 SGHTA and CDR2 FQGTGA. The CDR3 length is 14 residues. V dropped 1 base and J dropped 5 bases, with 10 bases sitting between them. DNA of the CDR3: TGTGCCAGCAGCTTAAGCGGGGTTATAGATACGCAGTATTTT. This encodes CASSLSGVIDTQYF.

The V gene is TRBV7-2, the J gene TRBJ2-6; 7 positions match TRBD1. This CDR3 has 17 residues. Germline CDR1 and CDR2: SGHTA and FQGNSA. V trimming: 5 bases; J trimming: 0 bases; junction bases outside the gene matches: 7. CDR3 bases: TGTGCCAGCAGCGGACGAGGGGGCCGCTCTGGGGCCAACGTCCTGACTTTC. Translating it yields CASSGRGGRSGANVLTF.

This chain joins TRBV7-2 and TRBJ2-1, with D maybe TRBD1 (6 bases). Germline V gene lookup returns CDR1 SGHTA and CDR2 FQGNSA. This CDR3 comprises 13 residues. V was clipped by 5 bases and J by 4 bases, with 9 bases between them. The CDR3 loop reads CASSMTGYNEQFF. The CDR3 region has the DNA TGTGCCAGCAGCATGACAGGTTACAATGAGCAGTTCTTC.

This chain connects TRBV2 to TRBJ2-2; the D gene is possibly TRBD1 (5 bases). The V and J ends lost 5 bases and 1 base respectively, with 17 bases between them. The CDR3 extends over 17 amino acids. Germline loops: CDR1 SNHLY, CDR2 FYNNEI. The CDR3 is CASSPRTSVGNTGELFF. CDR3 DNA sequence: TGTGCCAGCAGTCCCCGGACAAGTGTCGGGAACACCGGGGAGCTGTTTTTT.